Ten or more counts support the clone carrying this T cell receptor (beta chain). The CDR3 has 13 amino acids. Trimming cost V 5 bases and J 9 bases, with 14 bases left between them. Germline CDR1 and CDR2: SNHLY and FYNNEI. These data originate in a study of T cells in Graves' hyperthyroidism and ophthalmopathy. RNA transcripts yielded amplified TCR beta CDR3 regions. HTBI primers were employed in a first-round RT-PCR of the TCR CDR3. TCRdb re-derived calls from the multiplex PCR reads in MiXCR, one entry per CDR3 protein. The sample lists 470,000 or so distinct CDR3 sequences, less than 25% occurring once.

The V and J genes are TRBV2 and TRBJ2-1; D may be TRBD2 (5 bases). The TCR sequence derives from a man aged 18 to 30 with Graves' hyperthyroidism. Sequenced: blood. The CDR3: CASSYRPGGEQFF. For the CDR3, the DNA is TGTGCCAGCAGTTATCGACCTGGAGGTGAGCAGTTCTTC.